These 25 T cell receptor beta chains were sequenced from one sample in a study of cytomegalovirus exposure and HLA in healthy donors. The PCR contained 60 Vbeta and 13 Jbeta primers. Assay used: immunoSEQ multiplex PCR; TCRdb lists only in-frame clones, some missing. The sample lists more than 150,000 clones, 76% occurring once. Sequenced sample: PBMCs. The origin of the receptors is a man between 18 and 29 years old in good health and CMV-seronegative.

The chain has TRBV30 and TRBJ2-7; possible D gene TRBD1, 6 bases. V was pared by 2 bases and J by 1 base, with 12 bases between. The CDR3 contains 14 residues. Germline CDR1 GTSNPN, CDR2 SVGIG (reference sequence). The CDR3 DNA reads TGTGCCTGGAGTCCAGGGGTTGGGTCCTACGAGCAGTACTTC. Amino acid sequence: CAWSPGVGSYEQYF. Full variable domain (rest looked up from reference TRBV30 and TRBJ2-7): SQTIHQWPATLVQPVGSPLSLECTVEGTSNPNLYWYRQAAGRGLQLLFYSVGIGQISSEVPQNLSASRPQDRQFILSSKKLLLSDSGFYLCAWSPGVGSYEQYFGPGTRLTVT.

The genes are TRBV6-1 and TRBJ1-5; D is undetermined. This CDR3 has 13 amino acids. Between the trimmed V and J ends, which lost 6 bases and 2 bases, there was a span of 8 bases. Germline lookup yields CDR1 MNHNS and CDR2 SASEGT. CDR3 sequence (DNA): TGTGCCAGCAGGGTGGCAGGCAATCAGCCCCAGCATTTT. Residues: CASRVAGNQPQHF.

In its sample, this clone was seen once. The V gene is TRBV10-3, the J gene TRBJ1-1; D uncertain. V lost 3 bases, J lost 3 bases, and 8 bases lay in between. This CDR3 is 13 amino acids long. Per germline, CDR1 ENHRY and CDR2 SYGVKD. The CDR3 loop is CAISDRRDTEAFF. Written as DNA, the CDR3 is TGTGCCATCAGTGATCGACGGGACACTGAAGCTTTCTTT.

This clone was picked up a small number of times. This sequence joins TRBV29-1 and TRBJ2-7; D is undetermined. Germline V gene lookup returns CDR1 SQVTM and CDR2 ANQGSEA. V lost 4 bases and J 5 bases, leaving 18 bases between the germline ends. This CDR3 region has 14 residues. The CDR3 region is CSVVEEKTGHEQYF. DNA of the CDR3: TGCAGCGTTGTTGAGGAAAAAACCGGCCACGAGCAGTACTTC.

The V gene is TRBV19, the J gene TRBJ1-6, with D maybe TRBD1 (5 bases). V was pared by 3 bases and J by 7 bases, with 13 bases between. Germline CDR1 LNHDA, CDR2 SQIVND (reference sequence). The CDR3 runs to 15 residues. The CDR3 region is CASSIGGQGNSPLHF. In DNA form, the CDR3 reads TGTGCCAGTAGTATCGGAGGGCAGGGAAATTCACCCCTCCACTTT.

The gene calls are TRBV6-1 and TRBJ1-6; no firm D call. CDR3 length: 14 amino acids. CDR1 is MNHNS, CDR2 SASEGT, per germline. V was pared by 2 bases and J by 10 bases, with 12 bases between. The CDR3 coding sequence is TGTGCCAGCAGTGAACGGGCTGGGAGGTCACCCCTCCACTTT. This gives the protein CASSERAGRSPLHF.

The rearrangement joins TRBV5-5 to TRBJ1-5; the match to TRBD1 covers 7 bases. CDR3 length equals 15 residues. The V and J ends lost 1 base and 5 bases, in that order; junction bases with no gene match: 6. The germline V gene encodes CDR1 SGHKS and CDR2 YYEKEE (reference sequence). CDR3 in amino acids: CASSLYRGTDQPQHF. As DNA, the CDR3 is TGTGCCAGCAGCTTGTACAGGGGAACTGATCAGCCCCAGCATTTT.

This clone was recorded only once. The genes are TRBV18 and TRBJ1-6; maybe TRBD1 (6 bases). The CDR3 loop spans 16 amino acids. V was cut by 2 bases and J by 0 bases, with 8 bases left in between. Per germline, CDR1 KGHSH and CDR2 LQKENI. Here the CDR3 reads CASSPTGSSYNSPLHF. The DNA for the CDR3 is TGTGCCAGCTCACCAACAGGGAGCTCCTATAATTCACCCCTCCACTTT.

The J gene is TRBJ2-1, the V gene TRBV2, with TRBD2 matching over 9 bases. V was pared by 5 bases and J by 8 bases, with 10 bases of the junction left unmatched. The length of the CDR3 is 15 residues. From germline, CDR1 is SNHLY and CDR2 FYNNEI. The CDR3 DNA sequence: TGTGCCAGCAGTCTCCGCGGGAGGGCCGTCGATGAGCAGTTCTTC. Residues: CASSLRGRAVDEQFF.

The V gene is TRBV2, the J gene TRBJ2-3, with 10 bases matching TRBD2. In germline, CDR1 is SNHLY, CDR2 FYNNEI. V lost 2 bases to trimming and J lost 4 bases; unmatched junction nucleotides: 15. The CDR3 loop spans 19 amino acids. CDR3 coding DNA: TGTGCCAGCAGTGAATGGCGAGTGGCTAGCGGGGGACGGGCAGATACGCAGTATTTT. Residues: CASSEWRVASGGRADTQYF.

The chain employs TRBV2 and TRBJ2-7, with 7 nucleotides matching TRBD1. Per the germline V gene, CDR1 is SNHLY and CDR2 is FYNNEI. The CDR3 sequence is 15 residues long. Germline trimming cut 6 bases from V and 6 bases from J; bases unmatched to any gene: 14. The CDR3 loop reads CASREQGTLITEQYF. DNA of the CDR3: TGTGCCAGCAGGGAACAGGGGACGCTGATCACCGAGCAGTACTTC.

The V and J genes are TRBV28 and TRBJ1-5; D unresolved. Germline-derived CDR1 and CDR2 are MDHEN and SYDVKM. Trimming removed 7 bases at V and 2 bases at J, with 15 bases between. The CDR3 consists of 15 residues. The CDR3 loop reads CASKMALGGNQPQHF. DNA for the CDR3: TGTGCCAGCAAAATGGCGTTGGGAGGCAATCAGCCCCAGCATTTT.

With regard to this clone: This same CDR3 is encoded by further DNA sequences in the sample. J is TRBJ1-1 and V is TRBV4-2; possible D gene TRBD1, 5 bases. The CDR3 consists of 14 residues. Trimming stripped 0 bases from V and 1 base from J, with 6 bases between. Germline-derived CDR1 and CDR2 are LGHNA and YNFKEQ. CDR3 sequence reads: CASSQDRGNTEAFF. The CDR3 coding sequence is TGTGCCAGCAGCCAAGATAGGGGGAACACTGAAGCTTTCTTT.

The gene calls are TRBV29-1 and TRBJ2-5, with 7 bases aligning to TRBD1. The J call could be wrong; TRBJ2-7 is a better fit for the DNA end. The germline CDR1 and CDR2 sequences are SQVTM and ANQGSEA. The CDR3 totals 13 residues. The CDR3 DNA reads TGCAGCGCCTACGAGGGGGCCATCTACGAGCAGTACTTC. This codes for CSAYEGAIYEQYF.

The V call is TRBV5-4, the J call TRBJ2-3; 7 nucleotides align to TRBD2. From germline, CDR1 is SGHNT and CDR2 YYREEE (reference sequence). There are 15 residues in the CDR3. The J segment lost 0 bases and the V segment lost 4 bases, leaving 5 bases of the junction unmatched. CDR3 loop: CASSTLAASTDTQYF. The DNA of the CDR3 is TGTGCCAGCAGCACCCTAGCGGCTAGCACAGATACGCAGTATTTT.

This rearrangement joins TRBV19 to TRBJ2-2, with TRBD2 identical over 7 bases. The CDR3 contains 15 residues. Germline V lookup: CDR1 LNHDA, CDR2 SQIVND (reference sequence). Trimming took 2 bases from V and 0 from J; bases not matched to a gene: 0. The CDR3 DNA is TGTGCCAGTAGTATAAGCGGGGCGAACACCGGGGAGCTGTTTTTT. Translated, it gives CASSISGANTGELFF.

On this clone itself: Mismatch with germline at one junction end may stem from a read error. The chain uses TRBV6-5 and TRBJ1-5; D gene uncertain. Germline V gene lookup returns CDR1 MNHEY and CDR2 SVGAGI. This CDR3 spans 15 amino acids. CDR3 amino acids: CASSSVPVSDQPQHF. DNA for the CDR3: TGTGCCAGCAGCTCCGTACCGGTTAGCGATCAGCCCCAGCATTTT.

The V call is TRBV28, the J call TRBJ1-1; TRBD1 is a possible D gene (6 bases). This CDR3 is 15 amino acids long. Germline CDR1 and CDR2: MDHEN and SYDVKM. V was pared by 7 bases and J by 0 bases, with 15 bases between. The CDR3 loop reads CASTDRGHMNTEAFF. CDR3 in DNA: TGTGCCAGCACCGATAGGGGACACATGAACACTGAAGCTTTCTTT. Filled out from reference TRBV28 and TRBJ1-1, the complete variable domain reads DVKVTQSSRYLVKRTGEKVFLECVQDMDHENMFWYRQDPGLGLRLIYFSYDVKMKEKGDIPEGYSVSREKKERFSLILESASTNQTSMYLCASTDRGHMNTEAFFGQGTRLTVV.

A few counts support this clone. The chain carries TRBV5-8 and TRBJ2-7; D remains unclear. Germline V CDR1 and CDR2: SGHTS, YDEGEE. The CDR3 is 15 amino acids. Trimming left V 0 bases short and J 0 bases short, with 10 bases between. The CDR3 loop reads CASSLGGLRSYEQYF. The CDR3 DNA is TGTGCCAGCAGCTTGGGCGGTCTTCGCTCCTACGAGCAGTACTTC.

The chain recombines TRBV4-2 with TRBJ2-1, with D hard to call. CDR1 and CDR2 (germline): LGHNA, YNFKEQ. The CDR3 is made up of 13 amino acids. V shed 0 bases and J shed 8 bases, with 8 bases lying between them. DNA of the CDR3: TGTGCCAGCAGCCAAGATAGAGAACATGAGCAGTTCTTC. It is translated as CASSQDREHEQFF.

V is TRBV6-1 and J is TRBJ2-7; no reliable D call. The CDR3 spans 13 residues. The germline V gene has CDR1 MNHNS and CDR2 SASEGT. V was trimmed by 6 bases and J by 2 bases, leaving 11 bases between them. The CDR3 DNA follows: TGTGCCAGCAGCTTAGGCAGCGCCTACGAGCAGTACTTC. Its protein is CASSLGSAYEQYF.

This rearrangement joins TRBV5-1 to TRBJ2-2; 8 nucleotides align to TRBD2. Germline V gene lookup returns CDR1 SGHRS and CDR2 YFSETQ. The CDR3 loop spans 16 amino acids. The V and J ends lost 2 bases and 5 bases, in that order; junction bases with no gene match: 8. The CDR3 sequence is CASSLGAGVGTGELFF. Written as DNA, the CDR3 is TGCGCCAGCAGCTTAGGAGCGGGAGTTGGTACCGGGGAGCTGTTTTTT.

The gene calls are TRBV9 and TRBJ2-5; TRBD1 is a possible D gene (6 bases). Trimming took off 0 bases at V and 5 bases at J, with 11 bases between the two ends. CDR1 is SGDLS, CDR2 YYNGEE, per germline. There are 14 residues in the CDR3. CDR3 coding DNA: TGTGCCAGCAGCGTAGTGGCAGGGGACGAGACCCAGTACTTC. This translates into CASSVVAGDETQYF.

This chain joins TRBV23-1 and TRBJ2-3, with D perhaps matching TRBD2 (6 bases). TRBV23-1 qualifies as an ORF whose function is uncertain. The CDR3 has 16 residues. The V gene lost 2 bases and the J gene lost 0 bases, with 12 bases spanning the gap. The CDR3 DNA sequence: TGCGCCAGCAGTCAACCGGGACTCCGGAGCACAGATACGCAGTATTTT. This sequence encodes CASSQPGLRSTDTQYF.

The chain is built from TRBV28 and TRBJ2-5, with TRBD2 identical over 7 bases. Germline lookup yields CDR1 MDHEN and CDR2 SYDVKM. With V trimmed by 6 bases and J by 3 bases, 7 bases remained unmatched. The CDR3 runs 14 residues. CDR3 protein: CASRVESGEETQYF. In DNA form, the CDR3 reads TGTGCCAGCAGAGTTGAGAGCGGGGAAGAGACCCAGTACTTC. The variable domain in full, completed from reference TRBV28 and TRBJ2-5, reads DVKVTQSSRYLVKRTGEKVFLECVQDMDHENMFWYRQDPGLGLRLIYFSYDVKMKEKGDIPEGYSVSREKKERFSLILESASTNQTSMYLCASRVESGEETQYFGPGTRLLVL.